This T cell receptor (beta chain) was captured in a study of cytomegalovirus exposure and HLA in healthy donors. Trimming took 4 bases from V and 8 from J; bases not matched to a gene: 11. The CDR3 contains 15 residues. The germline CDR1 and CDR2 sequences are MNHEY and SMNVEV (reference sequence). The study's findings and limits: A highly shared variant cluster was judged a likely technical artifact.

Notes on this clone: Its antigen is not known.

The PCR contained 60 Vbeta and 13 Jbeta primers. Sequenced by immunoSEQ multiplex PCR; TCRdb stores in-frame clones only, minus some. Counted here are about 84,000 clones, 85% to 90% occurring once; the ten biggest clones make up less than 2.5%. The sample taken for sequencing was PBMCs. The TCR originated in a man aged 18 to 30 in good health and CMV-seronegative. The chain joins TRBV27 to TRBJ2-1; 7 bases agree with TRBD1. The CDR3 sequence: CASSSLTDRVYEQFF. CDR3 coding DNA: TGTGCCAGCAGTTCCCTAACCGACAGGGTTTATGAGCAGTTCTTC.